The source of this T cell receptor (beta chain) is a study of blood T cells in healthy people across ages. Findings and caveats of the study: Donor CMV infection status was unknown, possibly confounding age-related changes in expanded clonotypes. When set beside aged donors, long-lived donors presented more naive CD4+ cells and higher diversity. Percentage of naive T cells showed a strong correlation with TCR beta diversity.

Then a second PCR, running roughly 7 to 11 cycles, was carried out with a sample-barcoded 5' primer and a J-beta primer mix. Using its own MiXCR run on the 5' RACE reads, TCRdb lists one record per CDR3 protein. Among 600,000 to 850,000 distinct CDR3 sequences, roughly 25% were seen once, and the ten largest hold 9.4%. Germline V CDR1 and CDR2: KGHSY, FQNENV. CDR3 length: 15 amino acids. Trimming pared 6 bases from V and 2 bases from J, leaving 16 bases between. This clonotype was seen only a few times. The antigen is undetermined. These data also formed part of another study, on T cells of mothers and their children.

Input material: blood. This sequence joins TRBV16 and TRBJ1-1; no definite D call. This TCR came from a boy younger than 18 in good health. In DNA form, the CDR3 reads TGTGCCAGCAGTCGAATCCGAACAGCAAACACTGAAGCTTTCTTT. Translated, it gives CASSRIRTANTEAFF.